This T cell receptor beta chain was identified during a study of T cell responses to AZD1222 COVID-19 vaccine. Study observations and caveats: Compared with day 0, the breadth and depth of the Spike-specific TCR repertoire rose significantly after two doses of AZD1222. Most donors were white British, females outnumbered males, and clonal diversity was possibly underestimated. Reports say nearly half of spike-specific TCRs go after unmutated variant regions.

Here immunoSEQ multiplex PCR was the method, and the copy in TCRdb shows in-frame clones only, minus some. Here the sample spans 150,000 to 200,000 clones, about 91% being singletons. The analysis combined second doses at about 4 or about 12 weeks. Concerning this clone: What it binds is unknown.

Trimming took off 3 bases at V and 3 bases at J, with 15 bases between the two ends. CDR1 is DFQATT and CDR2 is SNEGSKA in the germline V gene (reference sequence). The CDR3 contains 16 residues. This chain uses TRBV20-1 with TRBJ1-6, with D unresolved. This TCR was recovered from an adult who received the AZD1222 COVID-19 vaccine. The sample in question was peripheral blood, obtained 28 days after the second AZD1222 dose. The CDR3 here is CSASLGTGNYNSPLHF. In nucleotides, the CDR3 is TGCAGTGCTAGTTTAGGCACGGGGAACTATAATTCACCCCTCCACTTT.